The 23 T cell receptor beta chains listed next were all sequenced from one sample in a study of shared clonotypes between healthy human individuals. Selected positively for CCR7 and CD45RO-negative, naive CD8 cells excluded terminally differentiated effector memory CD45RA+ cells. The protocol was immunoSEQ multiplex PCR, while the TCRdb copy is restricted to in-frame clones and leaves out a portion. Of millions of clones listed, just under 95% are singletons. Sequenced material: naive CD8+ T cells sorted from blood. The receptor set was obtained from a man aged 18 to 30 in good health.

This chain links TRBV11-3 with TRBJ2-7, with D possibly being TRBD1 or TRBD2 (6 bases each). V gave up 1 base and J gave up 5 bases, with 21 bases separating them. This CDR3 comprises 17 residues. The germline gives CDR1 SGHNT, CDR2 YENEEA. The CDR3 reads CASSLGEDSLTPDEQYF. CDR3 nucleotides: TGTGCCAGCAGCTTAGGGGAGGACAGCCTAACCCCTGACGAGCAGTACTTC.

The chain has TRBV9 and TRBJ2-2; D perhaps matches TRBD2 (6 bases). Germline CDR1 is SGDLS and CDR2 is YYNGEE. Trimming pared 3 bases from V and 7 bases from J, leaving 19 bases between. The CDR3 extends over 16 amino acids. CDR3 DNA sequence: TGTGCCAGCAGCGCATCCGGGACTTCGATTGACGGGGAGCTGTTTTTT. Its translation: CASSASGTSIDGELFF.

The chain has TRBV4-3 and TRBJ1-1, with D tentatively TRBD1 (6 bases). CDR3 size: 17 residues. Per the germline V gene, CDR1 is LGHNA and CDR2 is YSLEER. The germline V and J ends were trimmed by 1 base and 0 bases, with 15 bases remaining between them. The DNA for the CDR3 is TGCGCCAGCAGCCAAGGATTGGCAGGGGTCATGAACACTGAAGCTTTCTTT. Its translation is CASSQGLAGVMNTEAFF.

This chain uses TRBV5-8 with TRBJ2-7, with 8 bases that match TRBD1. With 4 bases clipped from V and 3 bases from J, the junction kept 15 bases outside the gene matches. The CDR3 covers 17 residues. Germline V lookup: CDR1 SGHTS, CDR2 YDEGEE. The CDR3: CASSPTGRGQADYEQYF. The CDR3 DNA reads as TGTGCCAGCAGCCCGACTGGACGGGGACAGGCGGACTACGAGCAGTACTTC.

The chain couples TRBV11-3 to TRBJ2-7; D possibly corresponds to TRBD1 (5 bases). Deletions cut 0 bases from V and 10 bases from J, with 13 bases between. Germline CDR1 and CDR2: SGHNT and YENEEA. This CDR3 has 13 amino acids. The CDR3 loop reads CASSLDPKDSQYF. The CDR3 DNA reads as TGTGCCAGCAGCTTAGATCCAAAAGACAGTCAGTACTTC.

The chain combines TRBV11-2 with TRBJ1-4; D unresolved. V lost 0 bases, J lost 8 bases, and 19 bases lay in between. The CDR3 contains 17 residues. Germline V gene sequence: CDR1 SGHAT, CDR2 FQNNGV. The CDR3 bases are TGTGCCAGCAGCTTAGATCGGGTGTTAGCGTTCGGCGAAAAACTGTTTTTT. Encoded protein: CASSLDRVLAFGEKLFF.

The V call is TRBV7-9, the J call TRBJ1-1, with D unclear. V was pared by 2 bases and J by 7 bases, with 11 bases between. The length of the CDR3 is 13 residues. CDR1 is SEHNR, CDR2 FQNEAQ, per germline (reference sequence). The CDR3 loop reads CASSLTDGIEAFF. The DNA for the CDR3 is TGTGCCAGCAGCTTAACAGACGGAATTGAAGCTTTCTTT.

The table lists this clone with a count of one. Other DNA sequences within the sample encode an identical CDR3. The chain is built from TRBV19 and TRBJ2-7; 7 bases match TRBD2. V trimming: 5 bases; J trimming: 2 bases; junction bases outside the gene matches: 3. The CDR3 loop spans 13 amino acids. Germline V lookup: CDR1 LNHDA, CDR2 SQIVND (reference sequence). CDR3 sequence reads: CASSLGGTYEQYF. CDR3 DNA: TGTGCCAGTAGTCTGGGGGGGACCTACGAGCAGTACTTC.

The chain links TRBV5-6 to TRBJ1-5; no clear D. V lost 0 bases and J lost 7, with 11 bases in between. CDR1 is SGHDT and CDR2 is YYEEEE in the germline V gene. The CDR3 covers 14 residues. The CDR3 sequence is CASSLGWRGQPQHF. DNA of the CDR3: TGTGCCAGCAGCTTGGGGTGGCGGGGACAGCCCCAGCATTTT.

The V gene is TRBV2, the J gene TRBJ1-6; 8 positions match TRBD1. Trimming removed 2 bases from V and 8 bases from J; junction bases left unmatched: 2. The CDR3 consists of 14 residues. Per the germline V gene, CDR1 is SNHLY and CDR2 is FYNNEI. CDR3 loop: CASSEQGAYSPLHF. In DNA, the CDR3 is TGTGCCAGCAGTGAACAGGGGGCGTATTCACCCCTCCACTTT.

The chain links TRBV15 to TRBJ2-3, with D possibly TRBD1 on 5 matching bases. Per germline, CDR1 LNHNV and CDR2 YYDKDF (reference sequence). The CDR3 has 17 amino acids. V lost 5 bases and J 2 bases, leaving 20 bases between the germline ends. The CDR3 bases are TGTGCCACCAGCTTCCGACCCCCCGCAGGGATCACAGATACGCAGTATTTT. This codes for CATSFRPPAGITDTQYF. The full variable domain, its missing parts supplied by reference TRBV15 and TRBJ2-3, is DAMVIQNPRYQVTQFGKPVTLSCSQTLNHNVMYWYQQKSSQAPKLLFHYYDKDFNNEADTPDNFQSRRPNTSFCFLDIRSPGLGDTAMYLCATSFRPPAGITDTQYFGPGTRLTVL.

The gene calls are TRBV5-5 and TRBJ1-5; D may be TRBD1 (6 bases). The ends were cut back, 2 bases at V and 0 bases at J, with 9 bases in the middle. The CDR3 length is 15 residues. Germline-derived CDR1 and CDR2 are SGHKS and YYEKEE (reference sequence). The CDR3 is CASSFDRYSNQPQHF. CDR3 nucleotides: TGTGCCAGCAGCTTTGACAGGTATAGCAATCAGCCCCAGCATTTT.

Written as DNA, the CDR3 is TGCGCCAGCAGCCAGGGACTGATGTTCGAGCAGTACTTC. Its translation: CASSQGLMFEQYF. V usage is TRBV4-1 and J usage is TRBJ2-7; the D gene is possibly TRBD2 (6 bases). CDR3 size: 13 residues. CDR1 is MGHRA and CDR2 is YSYEKL in the germline V gene. V was cut by 3 bases and J by 6 bases, with 12 bases left in between.

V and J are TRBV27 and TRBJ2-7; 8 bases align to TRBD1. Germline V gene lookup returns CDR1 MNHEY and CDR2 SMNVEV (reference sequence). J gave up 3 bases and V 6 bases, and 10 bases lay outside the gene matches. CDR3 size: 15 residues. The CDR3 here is CASSYTGTGIYEQYF. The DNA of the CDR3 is TGTGCCAGCAGCTACACCGGGACAGGCATCTACGAGCAGTACTTC.

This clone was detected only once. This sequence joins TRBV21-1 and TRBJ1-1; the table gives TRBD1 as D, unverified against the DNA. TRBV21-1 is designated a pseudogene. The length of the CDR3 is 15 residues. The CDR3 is CASSRGTGRTTEAFF. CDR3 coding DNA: TGTGCCAGCAGCCGCGGGACAGGGCGAACAACTGAAGCTTTCTTT.

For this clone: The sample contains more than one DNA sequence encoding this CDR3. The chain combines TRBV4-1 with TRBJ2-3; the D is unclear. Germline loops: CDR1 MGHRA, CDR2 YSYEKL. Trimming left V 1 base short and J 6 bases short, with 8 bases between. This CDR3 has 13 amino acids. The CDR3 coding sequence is TGCGCCAGCAGCCAAGTTCCTTTGGATACGCAGTATTTT. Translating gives CASSQVPLDTQYF.

The CDR3, as DNA: TGTGCCAGCAGCATTGCTGAGCAGTTCTTC. Translated, it gives CASSIAEQFF. This chain connects TRBV11-2 to TRBJ2-1; D not resolved. The CDR3 runs 10 residues. Trimming shortened V by 5 bases and J by 9 bases, and 5 bases separated the two germline ends. Germline CDR1 and CDR2: SGHAT and FQNNGV.

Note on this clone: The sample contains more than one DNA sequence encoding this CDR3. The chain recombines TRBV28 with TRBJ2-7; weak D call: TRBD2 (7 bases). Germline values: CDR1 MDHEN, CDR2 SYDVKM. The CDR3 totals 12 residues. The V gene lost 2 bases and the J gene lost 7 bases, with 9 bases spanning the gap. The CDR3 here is CASSLEGGEQYF. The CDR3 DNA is TGTGCCAGCAGTTTAGAGGGGGGGGAGCAGTACTTC.

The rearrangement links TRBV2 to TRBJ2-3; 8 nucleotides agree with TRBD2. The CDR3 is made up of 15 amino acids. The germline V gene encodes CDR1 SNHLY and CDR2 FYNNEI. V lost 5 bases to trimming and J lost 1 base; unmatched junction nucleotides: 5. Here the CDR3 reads CASSPPGLGTDTQYF. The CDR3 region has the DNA TGTGCCAGCAGTCCTCCGGGACTAGGCACAGATACGCAGTATTTT. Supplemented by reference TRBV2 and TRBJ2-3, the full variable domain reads EPEVTQTPSHQVTQMGQEVILRCVPISNHLYFYWYRQILGQKVEFLVSFYNNEISEKSEIFDDQFSVERPDGSNFTLKIRSTKLEDSAMYFCASSPPGLGTDTQYFGPGTRLTVL.

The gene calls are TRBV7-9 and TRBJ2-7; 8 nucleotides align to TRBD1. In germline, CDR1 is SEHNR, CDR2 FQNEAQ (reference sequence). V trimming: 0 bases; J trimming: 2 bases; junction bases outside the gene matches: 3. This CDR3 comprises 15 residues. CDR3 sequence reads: CASSLARGQAYEQYF. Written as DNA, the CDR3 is TGTGCCAGCAGCTTAGCCAGGGGACAGGCCTACGAGCAGTACTTC.

The CDR3 coding sequence is TGTGCCGGACTCGGGAGGTACGAGCAGTACTTC. Protein: CAGLGRYEQYF. The chain recombines TRBV30 with TRBJ2-7, with 7 bases that match TRBD2. J lost 4 bases, V lost 8 bases, and 5 bases had no gene match. The CDR3 is made up of 11 amino acids. Per the germline V gene, CDR1 is GTSNPN and CDR2 is SVGIG (reference sequence).

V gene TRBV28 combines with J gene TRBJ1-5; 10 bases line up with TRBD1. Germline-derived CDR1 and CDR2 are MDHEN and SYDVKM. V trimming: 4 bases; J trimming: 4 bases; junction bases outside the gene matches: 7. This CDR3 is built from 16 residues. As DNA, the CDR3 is TGTGCCAGCAGTTCACCGGGACAGGGGTTAAATCAGCCCCAGCATTTT. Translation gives CASSSPGQGLNQPQHF.

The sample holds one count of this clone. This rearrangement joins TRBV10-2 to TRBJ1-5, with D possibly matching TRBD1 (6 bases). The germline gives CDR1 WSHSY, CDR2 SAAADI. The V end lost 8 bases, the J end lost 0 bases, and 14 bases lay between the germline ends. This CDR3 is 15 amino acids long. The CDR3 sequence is CASGGDIVSNQPQHF. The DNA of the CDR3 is TGCGCCAGCGGGGGGGACATCGTTAGCAATCAGCCCCAGCATTTT.